The 25 T cell receptor beta chains given below trace back to one sample, sequenced in a study of blood T cell repertoires in COVID-19. Repertoires were generated with immunoSEQ multiplex PCR, while TCRdb's copy carries only in-frame clones and drops some. The table records tens of thousands of clones, over 70% of them present only once. Sample: peripheral blood. Receptors were obtained from a woman aged 45-59 years with acute or convalescent COVID-19.

This clone was counted ten times or more. This CDR3 is also generated by other DNA sequences in the sample. The chain links TRBV5-4 to TRBJ2-7; a possible D gene is TRBD1 (5 bases). The CDR3 sequence is 12 residues long. Germline V gene sequence: CDR1 SGHNT, CDR2 YYREEE (reference sequence). V lost 5 bases and J 4 bases, leaving 10 bases between the germline ends. This CDR3 is CASSRQGYEQYF. CDR3 in DNA: TGTGCCAGCAGTAGGCAGGGTTACGAGCAGTACTTC. The whole variable domain, remainder taken from reference TRBV5-4 and TRBJ2-7, is ETGVTQSPTHLIKTRGQQVTLRCSSQSGHNTVSWYQQALGQGPQFIFQYYREEENGRGNFPPRFSGLQFPNYSSELNVNALELDDSALYLCASSRQGYEQYFGPGTRLTVT.

As for this clone: The limits of the CDR3 on the DNA are not certain, so only TCRdb's listed CDR3 is given. The gene calls are TRBV21-1 and TRBJ1-1; the table's D call of TRBD1 was not tested on the DNA. TRBV21-1 is given as a pseudogene. Inclusive of both ends, the CDR3 amounts to 15 amino acids. Here the CDR3 reads CASSKVGRGNTEAFF.

There are a few counts of this clone. This chain links TRBV7-2 with TRBJ1-1; D call uncertain. Germline V gene lookup returns CDR1 SGHTA and CDR2 FQGNSA. CDR3 length equals 15 residues. V dropped 3 bases and J dropped 5 bases, with 16 bases sitting between them. CDR3 nucleotide sequence: TGTGCCAGCAGCTTTAGGGAGACGGAGAATACTGAAGCTTTCTTT. This codes for CASSFRETENTEAFF.

Written as DNA, the CDR3 is TGTGCCAGCAGCGACCGCGGGGGGTCTGGAAACACCATATATTTT. As protein: CASSDRGGSGNTIYF. V is TRBV9 and J is TRBJ1-3; perhaps TRBD1 as D (5 bases). Trimming left V 3 bases short and J 1 base short, with 11 bases between. The CDR3 has 15 residues. Germline assignment: CDR1 SGDLS and CDR2 YYNGEE.

The chain couples TRBV28 to TRBJ1-4, with 7 bases that match TRBD1. The CDR3 extends over 12 amino acids. Germline V gives CDR1 MDHEN, CDR2 SYDVKM. V shed 8 bases, J shed 8 bases, and the junction held 5 bases outside the gene matches. The CDR3 spells CASRDRREKLFF. The CDR3, as DNA: TGTGCCAGCCGGGACAGAAGGGAAAAACTGTTTTTT.

The CDR3 sequence is CASSYSRGGIGELFF. CDR3 DNA: TGTGCCAGCAGTTACTCGCGGGGGGGCATCGGGGAGCTGTTTTTT. The V gene is TRBV6-2 or TRBV6-3, the J gene TRBJ2-2; 9 bases match TRBD2. Germline V gene data show CDR1 as MNHEY and CDR2 as SVGEGT. Losses at the gene ends were 0 bases for V and 7 bases for J; bases not matched to a gene: 3. The CDR3 totals 15 residues.

As DNA, the CDR3 is TGTGCCTGGAGTGTTGGACACAATGGTGGTAACACCATATATTTT. Residues: CAWSVGHNGGNTIYF. V usage is TRBV30 and J usage is TRBJ1-3, with a tentative D call TRBD1 (5 bases). The CDR3 is made up of 15 amino acids. Trimming removed 0 bases at V and 7 bases at J, with 16 bases between. The germline V gene has CDR1 GTSNPN and CDR2 SVGIG (reference sequence).

Of note for this clone: At one end, the junction sequence differs from germline, possibly due to a read error. The gene calls are TRBV27 and TRBJ1-1; D not certain. The CDR3 is 13 residues long. Germline V gene sequence: CDR1 MNHEY, CDR2 SMNVEV (reference sequence). CDR3 sequence: CANSPFTTTEAFF. CDR3 in DNA: TGTGCCAACAGTCCCTTCACTACTACTGAAGCTTTCTTT.

This clone was recorded a few times. The chain couples TRBV19 to TRBJ1-6; maybe TRBD1 (5 bases). The germline V gene has CDR1 LNHDA and CDR2 SQIVND (reference sequence). V lost 9 bases and J 9 bases, leaving 12 bases between the germline ends. There are 12 residues in the CDR3. The CDR3 bases are TGTGCCAGCCAGGGCTTGAGTTCACCCCTCCACTTT. Translation: CASQGLSSPLHF.

The genes are TRBV11-2 and TRBJ2-1, with 10 bases fitting TRBD2. The germline CDR1 and CDR2 sequences are SGHAT and FQNNGV. The CDR3 loop spans 15 amino acids. The junction had 7 bases not matched to a gene; V was cut back by 5 bases and J by 6 bases. CDR3 coding DNA: TGTGCCAGCAGCCTTACTAGCGGGGCCTCCAATGAGCAGTTCTTC. Residues: CASSLTSGASNEQFF.

The chain uses TRBV12-3 or TRBV12-4 and TRBJ1-5, with D unresolved. CDR3 length equals 13 residues. Between the trimmed V and J ends, which lost 4 bases and 3 bases, there was a span of 7 bases. The DNA for the CDR3 is TGTGCCAGCAGTTCGACTATCAATCAGCCCCAGCATTTT. Translation: CASSSTINQPQHF.

The chain is built from TRBV5-1 and TRBJ2-3; D may be TRBD1 (6 bases). The V gene lost 4 bases and the J gene lost 0 bases, with 12 bases spanning the gap. CDR3 length: 15 amino acids. Germline assignment: CDR1 SGHRS and CDR2 YFSETQ. CDR3 bases: TGCGCCAGCAGCCTTCAGGGGTATAGCACAGATACGCAGTATTTT. Translating gives CASSLQGYSTDTQYF.

The V call is TRBV30, the J call TRBJ1-1; 7 bases line up with TRBD1. With V trimmed by 5 bases and J by 8 bases, 11 bases remained unmatched. The CDR3 covers 13 residues. The germline V gene encodes CDR1 GTSNPN and CDR2 SVGIG (reference sequence). The CDR3 DNA sequence: TGTGCCTGGGCGAGAGCAGGGGGTTTCGAAGCTTTCTTT. As protein: CAWARAGGFEAFF.

The chain joins TRBV6-5 to TRBJ1-1, with 7 bases fitting TRBD1. The germline gives CDR1 MNHEY, CDR2 SVGAGI. The V gene end was trimmed by 6 bases and the J gene end by 0 bases; junction bases not matched to a gene: 4. The CDR3 extends over 14 amino acids. As DNA, the CDR3 is TGTGCCAGCAGAAGCAGGGGGTTGAACACTGAAGCTTTCTTT. Translation: CASRSRGLNTEAFF.

The chain is built from TRBV29-1 and TRBJ2-2; no definite D call. The germline gives CDR1 SQVTM, CDR2 ANQGSEA. Trimming took off 5 bases at V and 6 bases at J, with 7 bases between the two ends. The CDR3 spans 11 residues. CDR3 sequence reads: CSVSRSGELFF. CDR3 in DNA: TGCAGCGTTTCTAGGTCCGGGGAGCTGTTTTTT.

The count of this clone is one. DNA of the CDR3: TGTGCCAGCAGTTCTAGACTTGCTCAGGGTACAGCTTTCTTT. Its protein is CASSSRLAQGTAFF. V usage is TRBV7-2 and J usage is TRBJ1-1; TRBD1 might be the D (5 bases). This CDR3 spans 14 amino acids. Germline V gives CDR1 SGHTA, CDR2 FQGNSA. V was pared by 6 bases and J by 10 bases, with 21 bases between.

This rearrangement joins TRBV6-5 to TRBJ2-7, with 7 bases identical to TRBD2. V trimming: 2 bases; J trimming: 6 bases; junction bases outside the gene matches: 4. CDR1 and CDR2 (germline): MNHEY, SVGAGI. CDR3 size: 13 residues. The DNA of the CDR3 is TGTGCCAGCAGTTACAGGGAGGGGCTCGAGCAGTACTTC. Its protein product is CASSYREGLEQYF.

The V and J genes are TRBV2 and TRBJ2-3, with D perhaps TRBD2 (6 bases). Per germline, CDR1 SNHLY and CDR2 FYNNEI. The CDR3 sequence is 15 residues long. V gave up 1 base and J gave up 5 bases, with 13 bases separating them. In DNA form, the CDR3 reads TGTGCCAGCAGTGAAGGGGCATCTAGCGAAGATACGCAGTATTTT. Protein product: CASSEGASSEDTQYF. The whole variable domain, remainder taken from reference TRBV2 and TRBJ2-3, is EPEVTQTPSHQVTQMGQEVILRCVPISNHLYFYWYRQILGQKVEFLVSFYNNEISEKSEIFDDQFSVERPDGSNFTLKIRSTKLEDSAMYFCASSEGASSEDTQYFGPGTRLTVL.

V is TRBV3-1 (or the pseudogene TRBV3-2) and J is TRBJ2-4; 8 bases match TRBD1. CDR1 and CDR2 from the germline V gene are LGHDT and YNNKEL (reference sequence). This CDR3 contains 13 residues. J was trimmed by 6 bases and V by 3 bases; bases with no gene match: 1. CDR3 nucleotide sequence: TGTGCCAGCAGCCACGGACAGGGAAACATTCAGTACTTC. Translating gives CASSHGQGNIQYF.

The sample holds a few counts of this clone. The CDR3 sequence: CASSVGQGRSYEQYF. CDR3 in DNA: TGTGCCAGCAGCGTAGGTCAGGGGCGATCCTACGAGCAGTACTTC. The rearrangement uses TRBV9 and TRBJ2-7; D is possibly TRBD1 (6 bases). Trimming left V 0 bases short and J 1 base short, with 11 bases between. CDR1 is SGDLS, CDR2 YYNGEE, per germline. The CDR3 runs to 15 residues.

This chain links TRBV6-6 with TRBJ2-5; D not resolved. CDR3 length: 11 residues. V lost 6 bases, J lost 4 bases, and 6 bases lay in between. Per the germline V gene, CDR1 is MNHNY and CDR2 is SVGAGI (reference sequence). Here the CDR3 reads CASRARETQYF. CDR3 sequence (DNA): TGTGCCAGCAGGGCTAGAGAGACCCAGTACTTC.

The rearrangement uses TRBV5-1 and TRBJ1-4; no clear D gene. The V end lost 6 bases, the J end lost 5 bases, and 17 bases lay between the germline ends. Germline CDR1 reads SGHRS; CDR2 reads YFSETQ. There are 15 residues in the CDR3. CDR3 amino acids: CASTYFGSSNEKLFF. Here the CDR3 DNA reads TGCGCCAGCACCTACTTCGGGTCTTCCAATGAAAAACTGTTTTTT.

This chain joins TRBV28 and TRBJ1-1; TRBD1 matches 11 bases. This CDR3 has 15 residues. Germline V gene sequence: CDR1 MDHEN, CDR2 SYDVKM. After removal of 6 bases from V and 5 bases from J, the junction contained 8 bases not matched to a gene. The CDR3 sequence: CASRLTGTGGTEAFF. The CDR3 region has the DNA TGTGCCAGCAGACTAACCGGGACAGGGGGAACTGAAGCTTTCTTT.

A few counts support this clone. CDR3 in DNA: TGTGCCAGCAGCCAAGTTGATGACAGGGGGCATGGCTACACCTTC. This encodes CASSQVDDRGHGYTF. The chain has TRBV3-1 (or the pseudogene TRBV3-2) and TRBJ1-2; TRBD1 matches 10 bases. Losses at the gene ends were 1 base for V and 6 bases for J; bases not matched to a gene: 5. The germline gives CDR1 LGHDT, CDR2 YNNKEL (reference sequence). The CDR3 extends over 15 amino acids.

The chain has TRBV7-9 and TRBJ2-3, with D hard to call. CDR1 is SEHNR and CDR2 is FQNEAQ in the germline V gene (reference sequence). Trimming pared 4 bases from V and 4 bases from J, leaving 3 bases between. The CDR3 contains 11 residues. The CDR3 nucleotides are TGTGCCAGCAGCTCCTCAGATACGCAGTATTTT. Translation gives CASSSSDTQYF.